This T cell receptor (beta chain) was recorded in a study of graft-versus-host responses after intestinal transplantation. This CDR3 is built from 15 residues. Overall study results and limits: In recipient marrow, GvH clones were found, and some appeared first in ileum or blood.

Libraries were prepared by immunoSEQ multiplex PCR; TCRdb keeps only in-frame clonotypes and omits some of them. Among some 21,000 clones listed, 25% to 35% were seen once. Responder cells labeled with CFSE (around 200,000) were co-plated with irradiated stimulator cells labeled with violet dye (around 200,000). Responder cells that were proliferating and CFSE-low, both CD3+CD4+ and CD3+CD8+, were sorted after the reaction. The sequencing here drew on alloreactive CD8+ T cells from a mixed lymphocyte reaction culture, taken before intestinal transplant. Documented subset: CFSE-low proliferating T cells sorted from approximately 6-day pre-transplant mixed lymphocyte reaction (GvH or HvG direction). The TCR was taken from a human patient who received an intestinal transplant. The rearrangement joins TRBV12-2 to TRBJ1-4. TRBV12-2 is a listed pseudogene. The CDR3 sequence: CASRLARKKNEKLFF. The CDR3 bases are TGTGCAAGTCGCTTAGCGCGGAAGAAGAATGAAAAACTGTTTTTT.